This T cell receptor (beta chain) derives from a study of T cells expressing NK-cell markers. At the level of the study: The TCR beta repertoires were obtained from sorted CD3+CD56+NKG2C+, CD3+CD56+NKG2C- and CD3+CD56-NKG2C+ T cells. Sequencing covered eight donors, seven HCMV-seropositive and one seronegative.

Concerning this clonotype: Its antigen is still unknown.

This CDR3 is 18 amino acids long. CDR1 DFQATT and CDR2 SNEGSKA come from the germline V gene (reference sequence). No DNA is given; TCRdb re-called the 5' RACE reads and lists each CDR3 protein once. This sample's table has about 400,000 distinct CDR3 sequences. General study findings and limits: Among CD8+ T cells from several donors, dominant NKG2C+ clonotypes accounted for roughly 1.0-7.0%. Where a handful of donors were concerned, these clonotypes also led the CD3+CD56-NKG2C+ fraction.

Sample: blood T cells: a sorted CD56 or NKG2C T cell subset, CD4+ or CD8+ T cells, or bulk PBMC T cells (not recorded which). The chain recombines TRBV20-1 with TRBJ2-1; the TCRdb call, TRBD2, lacks DNA for checking. The source of this sequence is a woman between 45 and 65 years old in good health. This CDR3 is CSARPRLAGGPRNNEQFF.